Listed below are T cell receptor beta chains from one sample, sequenced in a study of PD-1 blockade in classical Hodgkin lymphoma. Some clones are missing from TCRdb's copy, which holds only in-frame ones; the method was immunoSEQ multiplex PCR. The sample holds under 40,000 clones, around four fifths seen once. The sample consisted of peripheral blood mononuclear cells (PBMCs), taken at baseline. The receptor set was obtained from a human donor with classical Hodgkin lymphoma. Both conserved end residues are part of each CDR3. Fields, in order: clone size, D gene, J gene, V gene, CDR3 protein, CDR3 DNA. D genes are given only for firm matches. Not every row has a clone size; where given, it reads once, few, many or a size class.

clone_size: NA; d_call: TRBD1; j_call: TRBJ1-1; v_call: TRBV7-6; cdr3_aa: CASSGQGNTEAFF; cdr3_nt: TGTGCCAGCAGCGGACAGGGGAACACTGAAGCTTTCTTT
clone_size: few; d_call: NA; j_call: TRBJ1-1; v_call: TRBV10-3; cdr3_aa: CAISVGLGMDTEAFF; cdr3_nt: TGTGCCATCAGTGTAGGTTTGGGGATGGACACTGAAGCTTTCTTT
clone_size: NA; d_call: TRBD1; j_call: TRBJ2-3; v_call: TRBV7-3; cdr3_aa: CASSPAGQGASDTQYF; cdr3_nt: TGTGCCAGCAGCCCCGCCGGACAGGGGGCCTCAGATACGCAGTATTTT
clone_size: NA; d_call: NA; j_call: TRBJ1-6; v_call: TRBV5-4; cdr3_aa: CASGKQGVDSPLHF; cdr3_nt: TGTGCCAGCGGTAAACAGGGAGTTGATTCACCCCTCCACTTT
clone_size: NA; d_call: TRBD1; j_call: TRBJ1-1; v_call: TRBV5-1; cdr3_aa: CASSSGQLATNTEAFF; cdr3_nt: TGCGCCAGCAGCTCGGGACAGCTAGCTACGAACACTGAAGCTTTCTTT
clone_size: NA; d_call: TRBD1; j_call: TRBJ1-1; v_call: TRBV11-3; cdr3_aa: CASREGQGMTEAFF; cdr3_nt: TGTGCCAGCAGGGAGGGACAGGGGATGACTGAAGCTTTCTTT
clone_size: few; d_call: NA; j_call: TRBJ1-1; v_call: TRBV11-2; cdr3_aa: CASRDESSEAFF; cdr3_nt: TGTGCCAGCAGGGATGAATCGTCTGAAGCTTTCTTT
clone_size: NA; d_call: TRBD2; j_call: TRBJ2-1; v_call: TRBV10-3; cdr3_aa: CATTSGGASYNEQFF; cdr3_nt: TGTGCCACGACTAGCGGGGGGGCCTCCTACAATGAGCAGTTCTTC
clone_size: once; d_call: NA; j_call: TRBJ2-1; v_call: TRBV14; cdr3_aa: CASQKWGTADNEQFF; cdr3_nt: TGTGCCAGCCAAAAGTGGGGGACCGCCGACAATGAGCAGTTCTTC
clone_size: NA; d_call: TRBD1; j_call: TRBJ1-5; v_call: TRBV7-2; cdr3_aa: CASSPEGQGYQPQHF; cdr3_nt: TGTGCCAGCAGCCCAGAGGGACAGGGGTATCAGCCCCAGCATTTT
clone_size: NA; d_call: TRBD1; j_call: TRBJ2-5; v_call: TRBV7-9; cdr3_aa: CASNGVGTAQETQYF; cdr3_nt: TGTGCCAGCAACGGGGTAGGGACAGCTCAAGAGACCCAGTACTTC
clone_size: NA; d_call: NA; j_call: TRBJ2-3; v_call: TRBV20-1; cdr3_aa: CSADRTDTQYF; cdr3_nt: TGCAGTGCTGACAGGACAGATACGCAGTATTTT
clone_size: NA; d_call: NA; j_call: TRBJ1-5; v_call: TRBV21-1; cdr3_aa: CASSDPGQGFRQPQHF; cdr3_nt: TGTGCCAGCAGCGATCCGGGACAGGGGTTCAGGCAGCCCCAGCATTTT
clone_size: NA; d_call: NA; j_call: TRBJ1-2; v_call: TRBV11-3; cdr3_aa: CANSLDQQPGGYTF; cdr3_nt: TGTGCCAACAGCTTAGATCAACAGCCGGGGGGCTACACCTTC
clone_size: NA; d_call: NA; j_call: TRBJ1-1; v_call: TRBV27; cdr3_aa: CASHFLTEAFF; cdr3_nt: TGTGCCAGCCATTTCCTCACTGAAGCTTTCTTT
clone_size: NA; d_call: TRBD2; j_call: TRBJ2-5; v_call: TRBV11-3; cdr3_aa: CASSLGVAGPQETQYF; cdr3_nt: TGTGCCAGCAGCTTAGGAGTAGCGGGGCCTCAAGAGACCCAGTACTTC
clone_size: NA; d_call: NA; j_call: TRBJ1-1; v_call: TRBV5-1; cdr3_aa: CASSFLGLLNTEAFF; cdr3_nt: TGCGCCAGCAGCTTTCTGGGTTTGTTGAACACTGAAGCTTTCTTT
clone_size: few; d_call: NA; j_call: TRBJ1-1; v_call: TRBV29-1; cdr3_aa: CSVVARSPAFF; cdr3_nt: TGCAGCGTTGTAGCACGGTCTCCGGCTTTCTTT
clone_size: NA; d_call: TRBD1; j_call: TRBJ2-7; v_call: TRBV27; cdr3_aa: CASSSRTGEYEQYF; cdr3_nt: TGTGCCAGCAGTTCGAGGACAGGGGAATACGAGCAGTACTTC
clone_size: once; d_call: NA; j_call: TRBJ1-4; v_call: TRBV4-3; cdr3_aa: CASSQDQRGRGEKLFF; cdr3_nt: TGCGCCAGCAGCCAAGATCAGAGAGGGAGGGGCGAAAAACTGTTTTTT
clone_size: NA; d_call: NA; j_call: TRBJ1-6; v_call: TRBV10-3; cdr3_aa: CAISEREAYNSPLHF; cdr3_nt: TGTGCCATCAGTGAGAGGGAGGCCTATAATTCACCCCTCCACTTT
clone_size: NA; d_call: NA; j_call: TRBJ2-1; v_call: TRBV7-2; cdr3_aa: CASSLARVNEQFF; cdr3_nt: TGTGCCAGCAGCTTAGCGCGGGTTAATGAGCAGTTCTTC
clone_size: NA; d_call: NA; j_call: TRBJ2-1; v_call: TRBV6-5; cdr3_aa: CASSRGTEQFF; cdr3_nt: TGTGCCAGCAGCAGGGGAACTGAGCAGTTCTTC
clone_size: once; d_call: TRBD1; j_call: TRBJ2-7; v_call: TRBV19; cdr3_aa: CASSSDRGFNYEQYF; cdr3_nt: TGTGCCAGTAGTAGTGACAGGGGGTTCAACTACGAGCAGTACTTC
clone_size: NA; d_call: NA; j_call: TRBJ1-2; v_call: TRBV2; cdr3_aa: CASSELGGDGYTF; cdr3_nt: TGTGCCAGCAGTGAACTGGGAGGCGATGGCTACACCTTC
clone_size: NA; d_call: NA; j_call: TRBJ2-7; v_call: TRBV7-2; cdr3_aa: CASRLGSGSGYEQYF; cdr3_nt: TGTGCCAGCAGGTTGGGATCAGGGTCGGGTTACGAGCAGTACTTC